This record concerns one TCR beta chain sequence. Its cognate antigen is unknown. Profiling relied on immunoSEQ multiplex PCR, and the TCRdb table lists in-frame clones only, not all of them. The data hold some 75,000 clones, with around nine tenths observed a single time. The entry originates in a study of OX40 agonist ivuxolimab in advanced cancers. Study results and caveats: The study found that CD8+ T cells averaged more expanded clones than CD4+.

Baseline, cycle 4 day 1, and cycle 7 day 1 were the blood sampling points. This receptor was taken from an adult with an advanced solid tumor such as melanoma, head and neck, liver or kidney cancer. Sequencing used CD4+ or CD8+ T cells sorted from blood, obtained in a trial of the OX40 agonist ivuxolimab.

CDR3 in DNA: TGCGCCAGCGATGTCTCTAGGAGTTTCACAGATACGCAGTATTTT. Protein sequence: CASDVSRSFTDTQYF. The rearrangement links TRBV5-1 to TRBJ2-3; no reliable D call. The CDR3 has 15 residues. The germline CDR1 and CDR2 sequences are SGHRS and YFSETQ. Trimming took off 7 bases at V and 2 bases at J, with 17 bases between the two ends. Full variable domain (rest looked up from reference TRBV5-1 and TRBJ2-3): KAGVTQTPRYLIKTRGQQVTLSCSPISGHRSVSWYQQTPGQGLQFLFEYFSETQRNKGNFPGRFSGRQFSNSRSEMNVSTLELGDSALYLCASDVSRSFTDTQYFGPGTRLTVL.